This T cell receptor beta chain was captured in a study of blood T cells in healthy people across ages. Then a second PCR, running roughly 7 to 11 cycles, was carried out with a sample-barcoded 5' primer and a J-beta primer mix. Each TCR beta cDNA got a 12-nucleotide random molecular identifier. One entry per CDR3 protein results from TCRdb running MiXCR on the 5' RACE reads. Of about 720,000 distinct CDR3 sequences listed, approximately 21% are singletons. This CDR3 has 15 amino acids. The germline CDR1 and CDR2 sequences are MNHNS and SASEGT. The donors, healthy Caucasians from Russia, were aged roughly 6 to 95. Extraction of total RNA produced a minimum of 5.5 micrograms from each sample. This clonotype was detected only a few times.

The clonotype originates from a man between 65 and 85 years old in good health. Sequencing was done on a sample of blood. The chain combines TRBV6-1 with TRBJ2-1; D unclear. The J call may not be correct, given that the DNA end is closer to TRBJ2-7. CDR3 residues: CASSERWMGEGEQYF. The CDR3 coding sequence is TGTGCCAGCAGTGAGAGGTGGATGGGTGAAGGCGAGCAGTACTTC.